This TCR beta chain comes out of a study of shared clonotypes between healthy human individuals. Study-wide results and caveats: Rarefaction exposed incomplete sorted-subset sequencing despite large depth. Naive subsets typically showed greater estimated richness than memory subsets.

In the case of this clone: Its antigen is undetermined.

The CDR3 totals 16 residues. Repertoires were generated with immunoSEQ multiplex PCR, while TCRdb's copy carries only in-frame clones and drops some. The data contain a few million clones, 85% to 95% of them singletons. This sequence originates from a man aged 18 to 29 in good health. Some clones in this sample may be carry-over from other donors' samples. The material sequenced was naive CD4+ T cells from PBMCs. The subset is: CD45RA+ positively selected. The V and J genes are TRBV21-1 and TRBJ2-1. TRBV21-1 is a pseudogene segment. In DNA form, the CDR3 reads TGTGCCAGCAGCAAAGTCGCAATCAACTCCTACAATGAGCAGTTCTTC. Amino acid sequence: CASSKVAINSYNEQFF.